This T cell receptor beta chain was recovered during a study of shared clonotypes between healthy human individuals. Study background: Three plates each covered CD4 naive and memory; CD8 naive two, CD8 memory one.

In the authors' workflow: As immunoSEQ supplied junction-only sequences (without quality scores), filtering differed. Data came from immunoSEQ multiplex PCR; TCRdb stores just in-frame clones and leaves some out. The V and J calls and clone size are taken from that table; D and trimming were inferred from the DNA. The data contain millions of clones, about 95% of them singletons. General study findings and limits: A limitation of the genetic and exposure-history diversity represented arose from few donors.

This CDR3 comprises 16 residues. The V segment lost 0 bases and the J segment 4 bases; nucleotides outside the gene matches: 9. Germline-derived CDR1 and CDR2 are MGHRA and YSYEKL. Note on this clone: No antigen is known for it.

What was sequenced was naive CD4+ T cells sorted from blood. The subset here: CD45RA+ positively selected. The sequence came from a man aged 18 to 29 in good health. This chain joins TRBV4-1 and TRBJ2-7; TRBD1 aligns across 7 bases. The CDR3 sequence is CASSQDRAGGSYEQYF. In nucleotides, the CDR3 is TGCGCCAGCAGCCAAGATCGGGCAGGGGGATCTTACGAGCAGTACTTC.